The present TCR beta chain was sequenced within a study of T cell changes during pregnancy in multiple sclerosis. Germline CDR1 WSHSY, CDR2 SAAADI. The CDR3 is made up of 14 amino acids. V was clipped by 5 bases and J by 0 bases, with 10 bases between them. Measured with immunoSEQ multiplex PCR; TCRdb has only the in-frame clones, and not every one. The table includes 70,000 to 80,000 clones, approximately 91% detected once. The sequence derives from a female donor with multiple sclerosis, enrolled in a pregnancy study. The chain recombines TRBV10-2 with TRBJ1-1, with D uncertain. The specimen comprised peripheral blood, sampled before pregnancy. CDR3 nucleotides: TGCGCCAGCAGTTATCCAGGTATGAACACTGAAGCTTTCTTT. Its translation: CASSYPGMNTEAFF.